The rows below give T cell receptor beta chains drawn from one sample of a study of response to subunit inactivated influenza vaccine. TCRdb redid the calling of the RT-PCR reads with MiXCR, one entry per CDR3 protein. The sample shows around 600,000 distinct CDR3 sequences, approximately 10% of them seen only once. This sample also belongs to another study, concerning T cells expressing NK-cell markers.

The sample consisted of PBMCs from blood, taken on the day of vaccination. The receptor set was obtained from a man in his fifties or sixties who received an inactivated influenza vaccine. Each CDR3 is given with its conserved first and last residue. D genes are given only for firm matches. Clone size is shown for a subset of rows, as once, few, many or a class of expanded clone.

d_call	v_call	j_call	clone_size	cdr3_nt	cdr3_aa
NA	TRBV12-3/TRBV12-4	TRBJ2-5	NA	TGTGCCAGCAGTGCTACCGGGCCGAGGGAGACCCAGTACTTC	CASSATGPRETQYF
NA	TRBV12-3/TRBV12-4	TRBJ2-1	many	TGTGCCAGCAGTTCCAGAGCTATCTCCTACAATGAGCAGTTCTTC	CASSSRAISYNEQFF
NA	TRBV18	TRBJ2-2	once	TGTGCCAGCTCACCTATGGAGGTGAACACCGGGGAGCTGTTTTTT	CASSPMEVNTGELFF
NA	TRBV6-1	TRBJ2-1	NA	TGTGCCAGCGGAACCGACAGGAGGATCTCCTACAATGAGCAGTTCTTC	CASGTDRRISYNEQFF
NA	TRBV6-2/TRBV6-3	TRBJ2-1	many	TGTGCCAGCAGTTCAACAGGGTCCTACAATGAGCAGTTCTTC	CASSSTGSYNEQFF
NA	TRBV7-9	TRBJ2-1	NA	TGTGCCAGCAGCTTAGTACGGCCAGGGTATGATGAGCAGTTCTTC	CASSLVRPGYDEQFF
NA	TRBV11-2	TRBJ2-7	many	TGTGCCAGCAGCTTCGTTTTTGGACAGAGCCTTTTCTACGAGCAGTACTTC	CASSFVFGQSLFYEQYF
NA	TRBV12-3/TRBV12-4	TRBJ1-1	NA	TGTGCCAGCAGTTTAGTGCAGGCTGAAGCTTTCTTT	CASSLVQAEAFF
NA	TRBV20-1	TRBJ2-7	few	TGCAGTGCTAAGATAAGCAGCTCCTACGAGCAGTACTTC	CSAKISSSYEQYF
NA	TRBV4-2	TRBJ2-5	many	TGTGCCAGCAGCCAGGGGTCAAGAGAGACCCAGTACTTC	CASSQGSRETQYF
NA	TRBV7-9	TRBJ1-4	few	TGTGCCAGCAGCCCTGCTGGACAGCTTAATGAAAAACTGTTTTTT	CASSPAGQLNEKLFF
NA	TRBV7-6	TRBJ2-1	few	TGTGCCAGCAGCTTAGGGACTCGGGACCTCTACAATGAGCAGTTCTTC	CASSLGTRDLYNEQFF
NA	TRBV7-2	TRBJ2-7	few	TGTGCCAGCAGCTTAGCGTCTTACAGTGTAGGATTTTCCTACGAGCAGTACTTC	CASSLASYSVGFSYEQYF
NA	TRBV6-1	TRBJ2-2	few	TGTGCCAGTGCGACTTATCACACCGGGGAGCTGTTTTTT	CASATYHTGELFF
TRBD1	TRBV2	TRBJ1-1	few	TGTGCCAGCAGTGAATCAAGGACAGGGGAAAGGTTGGACACTGAAGCTTTCTTT	CASSESRTGERLDTEAFF
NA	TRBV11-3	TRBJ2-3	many	TGTGCCAGCAGTCTCTTCCTCGGGGAAACGCAGTATTTT	CASSLFLGETQYF
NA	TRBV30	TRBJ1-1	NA	TGTGCCTGGAGTGTACCGTTGTACACTGAAGCTTTCTTT	CAWSVPLYTEAFF
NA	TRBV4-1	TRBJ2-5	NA	TGCGCCAGCAGCCCCGGGGTAGCGACGTACCAAGAGACCCAGTACTTC	CASSPGVATYQETQYF
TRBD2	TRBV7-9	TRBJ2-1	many	TGTGCCAGCAGCTTGGGTGTGGGACTAGGTCTAGGTGAGCAGTTCTTC	CASSLGVGLGLGEQFF
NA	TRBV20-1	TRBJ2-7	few	TGCAGTGCTAGAGCATTCCTAGCCTCCTCCGAGCAGTACTTC	CSARAFLASSEQYF
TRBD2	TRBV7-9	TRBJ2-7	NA	TGTGTCAGCAGCGAAAGAACTACTAGCGGGGGGGACGAGCAGTACTTC	CVSSERTTSGGDEQYF
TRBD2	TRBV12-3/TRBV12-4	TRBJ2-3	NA	TGTGCCAGCAGTCCCAGACTAGCGGGGGAGACAGATACGCAGTATTTT	CASSPRLAGETDTQYF
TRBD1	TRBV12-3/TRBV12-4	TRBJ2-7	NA	TGTGTCAGCAGTTTAATTACCACAGGGGGGAGCGAGCAGTACTTC	CVSSLITTGGSEQYF
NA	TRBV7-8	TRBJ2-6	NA	TGTGCCAGCAGCCGACTCGTACTGGGGGCCAACGTCCTGACTTTC	CASSRLVLGANVLTF
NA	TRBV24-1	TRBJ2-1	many	TGTGCCACAGGAACCGGGCCGCCGAGAGGTGAGCAGTTCTTC	CATGTGPPRGEQFF
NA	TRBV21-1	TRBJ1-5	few	TGTGCCAGCAGTGGGGACAGGGCGAGGGATCAGCCCCAGCATTTT	CASSGDRARDQPQHF
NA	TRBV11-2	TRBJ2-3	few	TGTGCCAGCAGCTGGACGACCCGGTCTGATACGCAGTATTTT	CASSWTTRSDTQYF
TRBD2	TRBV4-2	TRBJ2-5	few	TGTGCCAGCAGCCAAGATCCGGGGGGAGATGAGACCCAGTACTTC	CASSQDPGGDETQYF
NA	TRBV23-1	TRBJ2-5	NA	TGCGCCAGGACGAAAGGGACACTGTACCAAGAGACCCAGTACTTC	CARTKGTLYQETQYF
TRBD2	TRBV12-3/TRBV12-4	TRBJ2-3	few	TGTGCCAGCAGCTTTTTCGGACTAGCCAGGGTAGATACGCAGTATTTT	CASSFFGLARVDTQYF
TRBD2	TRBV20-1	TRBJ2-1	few	TGCAGTGCTAGGACCCAGCGGGAGTTGGATGAGCAGTTCTTC	CSARTQRELDEQFF
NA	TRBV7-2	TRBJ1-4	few	TGTGCCAGCAGCGAAAGCCCTGCAACTAATGAAAAACTGTTTTTT	CASSESPATNEKLFF
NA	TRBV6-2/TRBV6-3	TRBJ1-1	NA	TGTGCCAGCGGTTACGGCCCAGGGTGGAGCACTGAAGCTTTCTTT	CASGYGPGWSTEAFF
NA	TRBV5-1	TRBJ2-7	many	TGCGCCAGCAGCGGGGACTCGGAGCAGTACTTC	CASSGDSEQYF
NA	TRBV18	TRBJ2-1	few	TGTGCCAGCTCACCTGACAGCAACAATGAGCAGTTCTTC	CASSPDSNNEQFF
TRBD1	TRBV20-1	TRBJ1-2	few	TGCAGTGCTAGAGACACGGACAGGGGAAGATATGGCTACACCTTC	CSARDTDRGRYGYTF
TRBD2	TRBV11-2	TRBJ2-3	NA	TGTGCCAGCAGCTTAGGAGCGGGAGGATTTGGAGATACGCAGTATTTT	CASSLGAGGFGDTQYF
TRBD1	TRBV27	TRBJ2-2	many	TGTGCCAGCAGTTCGACAGGGGGCGCGAACACCGGGGAGCTGTTTTTT	CASSSTGGANTGELFF
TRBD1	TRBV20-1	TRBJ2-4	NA	TGCAGTGCTAGAGCAGGGGGCGTTTCATTAGCCAAAAACATTCAGTACTTC	CSARAGGVSLAKNIQYF
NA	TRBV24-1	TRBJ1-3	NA	TGTGCCACCAGTGACCCGACAGGTCCCTCTGGAAACACCATATATTTT	CATSDPTGPSGNTIYF
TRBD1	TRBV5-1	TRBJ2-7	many	TGCGCCAGCAGCACCGACAGGGGGTCCCTCTACGAGCAGTACTTC	CASSTDRGSLYEQYF
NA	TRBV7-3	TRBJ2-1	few	TGTGCCAGCAGCCCGAAAGCCGGGACATCCTCCTACAATGAGCAGTTCTTC	CASSPKAGTSSYNEQFF
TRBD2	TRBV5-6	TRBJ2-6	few	TGTGCCAGCAGCTTGGTCCTAGCGGGAGGACTCTCTGGGGCCAACGTCCTGACTTTC	CASSLVLAGGLSGANVLTF
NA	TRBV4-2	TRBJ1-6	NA	TGTGCCAGCAGCCAAGATGAGGTGGGGGTGAGCTCCTATAATTCACCCCTCCACTTT	CASSQDEVGVSSYNSPLHF
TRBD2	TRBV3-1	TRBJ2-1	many	TGTGCCAGCAGCCAAGCGTACGTCGGGAGGACCTCCAATGAGCAGTTCTTC	CASSQAYVGRTSNEQFF
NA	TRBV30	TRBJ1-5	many	TGTGCCTGGAGGGCGGGAACAGCTAGAACACCCCAGCATTTT	CAWRAGTARTPQHF
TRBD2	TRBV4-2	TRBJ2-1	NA	TGTGCCAGCAGCGCCCGGGCTAGCGGCTCCTACAATGAGCAGTTCTTC	CASSARASGSYNEQFF
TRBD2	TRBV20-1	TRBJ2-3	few	TGCAGTGCTAGTAGACTAGCGGGAACAGATACGCAGTATTTT	CSASRLAGTDTQYF
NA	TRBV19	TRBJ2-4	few	TGTGCCAGTAGACCCATTACGGGGGCCGGAGCCAAAAACATTCAGTACTTC	CASRPITGAGAKNIQYF
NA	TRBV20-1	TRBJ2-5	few	TGCAGTGCTAGAGATGTTAGTTTCTCCCGACAAGAGACCCAGTACTTC	CSARDVSFSRQETQYF
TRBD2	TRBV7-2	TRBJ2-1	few	TGTGCCAGCAGCAAAACTAGCGGGAGCCCTGAGCAGTTCTTC	CASSKTSGSPEQFF
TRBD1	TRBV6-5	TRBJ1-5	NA	TGTGCCAGCAGTAACTCAGGGGGGGGGCAGCCCCAGCATTTT	CASSNSGGGQPQHF
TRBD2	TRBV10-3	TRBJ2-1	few	TGTGCCATCAGTCGCGGGACTAGCGGGAGTTTCCATGAGCAGTTCTTC	CAISRGTSGSFHEQFF
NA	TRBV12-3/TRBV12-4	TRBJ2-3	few	TGTGCCAGCAGTTTAGACGGTGGGGCAGATACGCAGTATTTT	CASSLDGGADTQYF
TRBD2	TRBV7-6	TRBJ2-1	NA	TGTGCCAGCAGCCCGGGACTAGCGGGGTTCAACAATGAGCAGTTCTTC	CASSPGLAGFNNEQFF
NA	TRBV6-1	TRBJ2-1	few	TGTGCCAGCACGAGGCTCTACAATGAGCAGTTCTTC	CASTRLYNEQFF
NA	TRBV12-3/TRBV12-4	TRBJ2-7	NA	TGTGCCAGCAGGGCACAGGGGGACTACGAGCTGTACTTC	CASRAQGDYELYF
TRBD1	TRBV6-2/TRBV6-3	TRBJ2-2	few	TGTGCCAGCAGTTATGTGACGGGACAGGCGAACACCGGGGAGCTGTTTTTT	CASSYVTGQANTGELFF
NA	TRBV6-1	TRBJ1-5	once	TGTGCCACCCAGGTCTCCAATCAGCCCCAGCATTTT	CATQVSNQPQHF